This T cell receptor beta chain was sequenced during a study of T-cell memory formation after mild COVID-19. In the study overall: TCR clusters were largely donor specific. Study results and limitations: There were some responding clones in pre-infection memory, which suggested that cross-reactive memory had joined. Contracting clones localized mainly to CM and EM when CD4+ and mainly to EMRA when CD8+.

With 6 bases clipped from V and 0 bases from J, the junction kept 5 bases outside the gene matches. The CDR3 spans 15 residues. One entry per CDR3 protein, called by TCRdb with MiXCR from the 5' RACE reads. The sample has about 130,000 distinct CDR3 sequences; about 5.9% are singletons. In the case of this clonotype: What it recognizes is unknown.

The sequence was obtained from an adult woman who had mild COVID-19 (a few samples of this study predate the infection). Cell type and time point are not known. The sequenced sample was PBMCs or a T cell subset sorted from them (not recorded which). The chain has TRBV12-3 or TRBV12-4 and TRBJ1-3; TRBD1 aligns across 7 bases. The CDR3 coding sequence is TGTGCCAGCAGGATCGGGACAGCCTCTGGAAACACCATATATTTT. It encodes CASRIGTASGNTIYF.